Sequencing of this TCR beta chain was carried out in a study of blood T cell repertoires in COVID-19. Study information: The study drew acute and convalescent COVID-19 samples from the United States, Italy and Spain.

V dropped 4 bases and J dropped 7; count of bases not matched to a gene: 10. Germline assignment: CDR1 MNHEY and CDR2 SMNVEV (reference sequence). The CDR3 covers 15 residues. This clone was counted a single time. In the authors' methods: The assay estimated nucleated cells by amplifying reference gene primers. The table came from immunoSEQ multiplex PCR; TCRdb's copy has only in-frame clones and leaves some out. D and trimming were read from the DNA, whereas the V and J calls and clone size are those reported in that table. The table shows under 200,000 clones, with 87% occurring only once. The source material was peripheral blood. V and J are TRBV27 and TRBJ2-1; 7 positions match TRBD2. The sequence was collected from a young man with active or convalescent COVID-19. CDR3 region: CASSSLGGAGNEQFF. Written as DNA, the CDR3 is TGTGCCAGCAGTTCCCTGGGAGGGGCGGGGAATGAGCAGTTCTTC.